The 5 T cell receptor beta chains presented below share a single source sample, sequenced in a study of T-cell reconstitution after alpha-beta-depleted transplantation in children. Unique molecular identifiers were incorporated into the prepared TCRbeta library. In TCRdb, the PCR reads were re-called with MiXCR into one record per CDR3 protein. The sample includes some 260,000 distinct CDR3 sequences, around 25% of them seen just once. This specimen consisted of PBMCs, mostly from graft donor cells, obtained 360 days after TCRalphabeta/CD19-depleted stem cell transplant. The source is a female patient aged 2-10 years who had a stem cell transplant for congenital amegakaryocytic thrombocytopenia, so the T cells may come from the graft donor.

The J gene is TRBJ1-5, the V gene TRBV30; tentative D call: TRBD1 (6 bases). The CDR3 has 14 residues. V lost 0 bases and J lost 4, with 10 bases in between. From germline, CDR1 is GTSNPN and CDR2 SVGIG (reference sequence). CDR3 nucleotide sequence: TGTGCCTGGAGTGTAGGTCAGGGGAATCAGCCCCAGCATTTT. Translating it yields CAWSVGQGNQPQHF.

This clonotype was seen only a few times. V and J are TRBV3-1 and TRBJ2-5; 11 bases map to TRBD2. This CDR3 spans 15 amino acids. Germline V CDR1 and CDR2: LGHDT, YNNKEL (reference sequence). The V and J ends lost 7 bases and 7 bases, in that order; junction bases with no gene match: 11. This CDR3 is CASIRRGTSGTTQYF. CDR3 nucleotides: TGTGCCAGCATCCGACGTGGGACTAGCGGTACGACCCAGTACTTC.

This clonotype was recorded a few times. The chain employs TRBV20-1 and TRBJ1-1, with D possibly TRBD1 on 5 matching bases. The V gene lost 3 bases and the J gene lost 0 bases, with 14 bases spanning the gap. Germline-derived CDR1 and CDR2 are DFQATT and SNEGSKA (reference sequence). This CDR3 has 15 amino acids. CDR3 bases: TGCAGTGCTAGTTCCAGGGACCTGCTGAACACTGAAGCTTTCTTT. It yields the protein CSASSRDLLNTEAFF.

The CDR3 DNA is TGTGCCAGCAGTTTTCCCGGGGGGGTTGAATCAGATACGCAGTATTTT. Amino acids: CASSFPGGVESDTQYF. The chain links TRBV12-3 or TRBV12-4 to TRBJ2-3; 8 bases fit TRBD2. The CDR3 has 16 amino acids. V lost 3 bases, J lost 4 bases, and 9 bases stayed unmatched.

The chain links TRBV5-5 to TRBJ2-5; 11 bases match TRBD2. Germline V CDR1 and CDR2: SGHKS, YYEKEE (reference sequence). The CDR3 length is 17 residues. Trimming removed 5 bases from V and 5 bases from J; junction bases left unmatched: 14. This chain's CDR3 is CASRSTSGGTPRETQYF. The CDR3 nucleotides are TGTGCCAGCAGGTCAACTAGCGGGGGTACCCCCAGGGAGACCCAGTACTTC.